The source of this T cell receptor (beta chain) is a study of blood T cell repertoires in COVID-19. The CDR3 runs 13 residues. Germline CDR1 is GTSNPN and CDR2 is SVGIG (reference sequence). Trimming stripped 4 bases from V and 3 bases from J, with 13 bases between. Methods used by the authors: Scientists estimated how many nucleated cells there were by amplifying reference gene primers. Some clones are missing from TCRdb's copy, which holds only in-frame ones; the method was immunoSEQ multiplex PCR. V and J calls and clone size come straight from that table; D and trimming were deduced from the DNA. The data contain roughly 700,000 clones, approximately 90% of them singletons.

The sample was peripheral blood. The source of this sequence is a woman between 18 and 29 years old with acute or convalescent COVID-19. The V call is TRBV30, the J call TRBJ2-7, with D hard to call. CDR3 sequence: CAWTAEDFYEQYF. The DNA of the CDR3 is TGTGCCTGGACGGCGGAAGATTTCTACGAGCAGTACTTC.